A selection of T cell receptor beta chains follows, all from one sample in a study of cytomegalovirus exposure and HLA in healthy donors. Clones were sequenced by immunoSEQ multiplex PCR, and TCRdb holds only the in-frame ones, with some missing. Here the sample spans approximately 160,000 clones, approximately 80% being singletons. The specimen sequenced was PBMCs. These receptors originate from a woman aged 18 to 35 in good health and CMV-seronegative. CDR3s include the opening cysteine and the closing phenylalanine or tryptophan. Fields, in order: CDR3 DNA, CDR3 protein, V gene, J gene, clone size, D gene. The D gene is left open where the match is weak. The size of a clone is reported for some rows only, either as once, few or many, or as a class for expanded clones.

cdr3_nt: TGTGCCAGCAGTCTTGACAGGGCTGGGGAAAAACTGTTTTTT
cdr3_aa: CASSLDRAGEKLFF
v_call: TRBV27
j_call: TRBJ1-4
clone_size: .
d_call: TRBD1

cdr3_nt: TGTGCCAGCAGTGGCGGGACAGGGAACACTGAAGCTTTCTTT
cdr3_aa: CASSGGTGNTEAFF
v_call: TRBV25-1
j_call: TRBJ1-1
clone_size: .
d_call: TRBD1

cdr3_nt: TGTGCCAGCTCACCTAGGGGCCCTGAAGCTTTCTTT
cdr3_aa: CASSPRGPEAFF
v_call: TRBV18
j_call: TRBJ1-1
clone_size: .
d_call: .

cdr3_nt: TGTGCTAGCAGCTTTAGGCCCGGACAAGTAGAGACCCAGTACTTC
cdr3_aa: CASSFRPGQVETQYF
v_call: TRBV7-7
j_call: TRBJ2-5
clone_size: .
d_call: .

cdr3_nt: TGTGCCAGCAGTGGGAGGGCTACCTACGAGCAGTACTTC
cdr3_aa: CASSGRATYEQYF
v_call: TRBV28
j_call: TRBJ2-7
clone_size: .
d_call: TRBD2

cdr3_nt: TGTGCCATCGCCGGGACAGGGAGGCCGGAGTTAGCTAACTATGGCTACACCTTC
cdr3_aa: CAIAGTGRPELANYGYTF
v_call: TRBV10-3
j_call: TRBJ1-2
clone_size: .
d_call: TRBD1

cdr3_nt: TGTGCCAGCAGCTTGACAGGGCTCGGCTACACCTTC
cdr3_aa: CASSLTGLGYTF
v_call: TRBV7-9
j_call: TRBJ1-2
clone_size: .
d_call: TRBD1

cdr3_nt: TGTGCCACCAGCAGAGGTTCCGAGAATCAGCCCCAGCATTTT
cdr3_aa: CATSRGSENQPQHF
v_call: TRBV15
j_call: TRBJ1-5
clone_size: .
d_call: .

cdr3_nt: TGTGCCAGCAGTGCCGAGCTCGGGTTACGCAATGAGCAGTTCTTC
cdr3_aa: CASSAELGLRNEQFF
v_call: TRBV2
j_call: TRBJ2-1
clone_size: .
d_call: .

cdr3_nt: TGCGCCAGCACTAGCGCCAACCCCTACAATGAGCAGTTCTTC
cdr3_aa: CASTSANPYNEQFF
v_call: TRBV4-1
j_call: TRBJ2-1
clone_size: .
d_call: .

cdr3_nt: TGTGCCAGCAGTGAAACCTCCCCAGGGGGCTACACCTTC
cdr3_aa: CASSETSPGGYTF
v_call: TRBV6-1
j_call: TRBJ1-2
clone_size: .
d_call: .

cdr3_nt: TGTGCCAGCAGTCAAACTCCGGGACAGGGGGCCGATCAGCCCCAGCATTTT
cdr3_aa: CASSQTPGQGADQPQHF
v_call: TRBV2
j_call: TRBJ1-5
clone_size: .
d_call: TRBD1

cdr3_nt: TGTGCCAGCAGCGCCTCATCCCTGCAGGCAACTAATGAAAAACTGTTTTTT
cdr3_aa: CASSASSLQATNEKLFF
v_call: TRBV28
j_call: TRBJ1-4
clone_size: .
d_call: .

cdr3_nt: TGTGCCAGCGGATCCCCGGGATACGAGCAGTACTTC
cdr3_aa: CASGSPGYEQYF
v_call: TRBV28
j_call: TRBJ2-7
clone_size: .
d_call: .

cdr3_nt: TGTGCCAGTAGCTACCTAGGAGGAGGATCCGAGCAGTACTTC
cdr3_aa: CASSYLGGGSEQYF
v_call: TRBV19
j_call: TRBJ2-7
clone_size: .
d_call: .

cdr3_nt: TGTGCCAGCAGCTTAGGGTCCGGGACTAGCACAGATACGCAGTATTTT
cdr3_aa: CASSLGSGTSTDTQYF
v_call: TRBV7-9
j_call: TRBJ2-3
clone_size: once
d_call: .

cdr3_nt: TGTGCCAGCAGCTGGACTCCTAATGAAAAACTGTTTTTT
cdr3_aa: CASSWTPNEKLFF
v_call: TRBV28
j_call: TRBJ1-4
clone_size: .
d_call: .

cdr3_nt: TGTGCCAGCAGCTTAGTCGGACCGACAGACACTGAAGCTTTCTTT
cdr3_aa: CASSLVGPTDTEAFF
v_call: TRBV7-9
j_call: TRBJ1-1
clone_size: .
d_call: .

cdr3_nt: TGTGCCAGCAGAGGACAGGGGAACTATGGCTACACCTTC
cdr3_aa: CASRGQGNYGYTF
v_call: TRBV6-5
j_call: TRBJ1-2
clone_size: .
d_call: TRBD1

cdr3_nt: TGTGCCAGCAGCCTGATGCGGGACAGCTCCTACGAGCAGTACTTC
cdr3_aa: CASSLMRDSSYEQYF
v_call: TRBV5-6
j_call: TRBJ2-7
clone_size: few
d_call: .

cdr3_nt: TGTGCCAGCTCGTACAGGGGGACCTACGAGCAGTACTTC
cdr3_aa: CASSYRGTYEQYF
v_call: TRBV28
j_call: TRBJ2-7
clone_size: .
d_call: TRBD1

cdr3_nt: TGTGCCAGTAGTAGGGGACAGTCTGGAAACACCATATATTTT
cdr3_aa: CASSRGQSGNTIYF
v_call: TRBV19
j_call: TRBJ1-3
clone_size: .
d_call: TRBD1

cdr3_nt: TGTGCCAGCAGTTCCAGGGGAGACTATGGCTACACCTTC
cdr3_aa: CASSSRGDYGYTF
v_call: TRBV27
j_call: TRBJ1-2
clone_size: once
d_call: .

cdr3_nt: TGCGCCAGCAGCCAGCAAGGACAGTCAGTCTCTGGGGCCAACGTCCTGACTTTC
cdr3_aa: CASSQQGQSVSGANVLTF
v_call: TRBV4-1
j_call: TRBJ2-6
clone_size: .
d_call: .

cdr3_nt: TGTGCCAGCAGCGTCCGGGACTACCAGACCTACGAGCAGTACTTC
cdr3_aa: CASSVRDYQTYEQYF
v_call: TRBV9
j_call: TRBJ2-7
clone_size: .
d_call: TRBD2

cdr3_nt: TGCGCCAGCAGCCTAGGGACGGCCCCAGGGGGCTATGGCTACACCTTC
cdr3_aa: CASSLGTAPGGYGYTF
v_call: TRBV5-1
j_call: TRBJ1-2
clone_size: .
d_call: TRBD1

cdr3_nt: TGTGCCAGCAGTTACTCCCAGGGGGCCCCCTACGAGCAGTACTTC
cdr3_aa: CASSYSQGAPYEQYF
v_call: TRBV6-5
j_call: TRBJ2-7
clone_size: .
d_call: TRBD1

cdr3_nt: TGTGCCAGCAGCGTAGGACCGTGGGGGGAAGGGAATGAAAAACTGTTTTTT
cdr3_aa: CASSVGPWGEGNEKLFF
v_call: TRBV9
j_call: TRBJ1-4
clone_size: .
d_call: .

cdr3_nt: TGTGCCAGCAGTGAATACCTAGCGGGCTCCTACGAGCAGTACTTC
cdr3_aa: CASSEYLAGSYEQYF
v_call: TRBV2
j_call: TRBJ2-7
clone_size: .
d_call: TRBD2

cdr3_nt: TGTGCCTGGAGACTAGCGGGGAGGAACACCGGGGAGCTGTTTTTT
cdr3_aa: CAWRLAGRNTGELFF
v_call: TRBV14
j_call: TRBJ2-2
clone_size: .
d_call: TRBD2

cdr3_nt: TGTGCCAGCAGTGAAGGGGAACAGGGTGGTCAGCCCCAGCATTTT
cdr3_aa: CASSEGEQGGQPQHF
v_call: TRBV6-1
j_call: TRBJ1-5
clone_size: .
d_call: .

cdr3_nt: TGTGCCTGGAGTTGGCCGACAGCCGCTAACTATGGCTACACCTTC
cdr3_aa: CAWSWPTAANYGYTF
v_call: TRBV30
j_call: TRBJ1-2
clone_size: once
d_call: .

cdr3_nt: TGTGCCAGCAGCGCCCGTGACAGCTCCTACGAGCAGTACTTC
cdr3_aa: CASSARDSSYEQYF
v_call: TRBV11-2
j_call: TRBJ2-7
clone_size: .
d_call: .